Presented here are 7 T cell receptor beta chains from one specimen sequenced in a study of shared clonotypes between healthy human individuals. Sequencing used immunoSEQ multiplex PCR; TCRdb keeps in-frame clones, though not all of them. The sample includes approximately 2,300,000 clones, 85% to 95% of them seen just once. Sequencing input: naive CD4+ T cells from PBMCs. Indicated subset: CD45RA+ positively selected. The receptors were sampled from a man aged 18 to 30 in good health. Some clones in this sample may be carry-over from other donors' samples.

The chain carries TRBV7-9 and TRBJ1-2; 9 nucleotides align to TRBD1. This CDR3 is 14 amino acids long. The germline gives CDR1 SEHNR, CDR2 FQNEAQ (reference sequence). Trimming removed 5 bases from V and 7 bases from J; junction bases left unmatched: 8. The CDR3 sequence: CASSRDRATPGYTF. The CDR3 nucleotides are TGTGCCAGCAGCCGGGACAGGGCCACCCCTGGCTACACCTTC.

This sequence joins TRBV9 and TRBJ2-1; 8 bases match TRBD2. CDR1 is SGDLS and CDR2 is YYNGEE in the germline V gene. V lost 0 bases, J lost 2 bases, and 4 bases stayed unmatched. The CDR3 is made up of 16 amino acids. The CDR3: CASSVVSGKAYNEQFF. For the CDR3, the DNA is TGTGCCAGCAGCGTAGTTAGCGGGAAAGCCTACAATGAGCAGTTCTTC. Based on the CDR3 plus reference TRBV9 and TRBJ2-1, the full variable domain is DSGVTQTPKHLITATGQRVTLRCSPRSGDLSVYWYQQSLDQGLQFLIQYYNGEERAKGNILERFSAQQFPDLHSELNLSSLELGDSALYFCASSVVSGKAYNEQFFGPGTRLTVL.

The chain recombines TRBV5-5 with TRBJ1-2; 7 bases map to TRBD1. Germline V gene lookup returns CDR1 SGHKS and CDR2 YYEKEE (reference sequence). The CDR3 has 15 residues. With 4 bases clipped from V and 7 bases from J, the junction kept 13 bases outside the gene matches. The CDR3 DNA reads TGTGCCAGCAGCCCGAAACTGACAGGGATCGGTGGCTACACCTTC. It yields the protein CASSPKLTGIGGYTF.

The gene calls are TRBV28 and TRBJ2-7; D could derive from TRBD1 or TRBD2 (5 bases each). Looked up from germline, CDR1 is MDHEN and CDR2 is SYDVKM. V dropped 3 bases and J dropped 2 bases, with 14 bases sitting between them. This CDR3 comprises 15 residues. The DNA for the CDR3 is TGTGCCAGCAGTTTCTCGCATGGGGGACCCTACGAGCAGTACTTC. Translating gives CASSFSHGGPYEQYF.

This clone is a singleton in its sample. This sequence joins TRBV4-1 and TRBJ2-7, with 7 bases lining up with TRBD1. The CDR3 runs 14 residues. The junction had 3 bases not matched to a gene; V was cut back by 1 base and J by 3 bases. CDR1 is MGHRA, CDR2 YSYEKL, per germline. The CDR3 region is CASSQVDRDYEQYF. CDR3 nucleotides: TGCGCCAGCAGCCAAGTAGACAGGGACTACGAGCAGTACTTC.

This rearrangement joins TRBV11-3 to TRBJ2-1; a weak D match, TRBD2 (5 bases). CDR3 length: 16 residues. V was trimmed by 5 bases and J by 8 bases, leaving 22 bases between them. CDR1 and CDR2 from the germline V gene are SGHNT and YENEEA. In nucleotides, the CDR3 is TGTGCCAGCAGCGAAACCTTTAGCGTACCCTCGGATGAGCAGTTCTTC. Translating gives CASSETFSVPSDEQFF.

This rearrangement joins TRBV11-3 to TRBJ2-5; 7 positions match TRBD1. Germline loops: CDR1 SGHNT, CDR2 YENEEA. J gave up 4 bases and V 5 bases, and 10 bases lay outside the gene matches. CDR3 size: 15 residues. The CDR3 is CASSIHGAGGETQYF. CDR3 nucleotide sequence: TGTGCCAGCAGCATCCACGGGGCAGGGGGAGAGACCCAGTACTTC.